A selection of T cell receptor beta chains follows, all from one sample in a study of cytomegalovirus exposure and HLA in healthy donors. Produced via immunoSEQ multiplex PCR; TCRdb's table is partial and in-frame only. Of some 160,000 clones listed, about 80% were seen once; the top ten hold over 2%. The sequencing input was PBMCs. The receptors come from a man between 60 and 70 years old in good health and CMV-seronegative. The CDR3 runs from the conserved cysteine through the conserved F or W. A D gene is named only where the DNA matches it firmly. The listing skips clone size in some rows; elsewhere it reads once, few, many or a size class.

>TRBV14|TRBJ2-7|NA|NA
CASSQDRRGSYEQYF
TGTGCCAGCAGCCAAGATCGCAGGGGATCCTACGAGCAGTACTTC
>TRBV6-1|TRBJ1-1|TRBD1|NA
CASREPGQANAFF
TGTGCCAGCAGGGAACCGGGACAGGCTAATGCTTTCTTT
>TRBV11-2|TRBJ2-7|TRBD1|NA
CASSSRQGRVSSYEQYF
TGTGCCAGCAGCTCTAGACAGGGAAGGGTGAGCTCCTACGAGCAGTACTTC
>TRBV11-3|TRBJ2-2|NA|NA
CASSLSMTGELFF
TGTGCCAGCAGCTTGAGCATGACCGGGGAGCTGTTTTTT
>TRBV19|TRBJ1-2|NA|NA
CASRFQANYGYTF
TGTGCCAGCCGGTTCCAAGCCAACTATGGCTACACCTTC
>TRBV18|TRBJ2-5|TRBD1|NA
CASSPAGTGVQETQYF
TGTGCCAGCTCACCAGCCGGGACAGGGGTACAAGAGACCCAGTACTTC
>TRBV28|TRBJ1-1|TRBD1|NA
CASKSGTGDTEAFF
TGTGCCAGCAAGTCAGGAACAGGGGACACTGAAGCTTTCTTT
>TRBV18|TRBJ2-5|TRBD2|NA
CASSRSGLAGVGETQYF
TGTGCCAGCTCACGTAGCGGACTAGCGGGGGTTGGAGAGACCCAGTACTTC
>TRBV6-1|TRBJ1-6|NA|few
CASNDISPLHF
TGTGCCAGCAACGACATATCACCCCTCCACTTT
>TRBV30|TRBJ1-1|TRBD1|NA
CAWSVFLLGQGTMNTEAFF
TGTGCCTGGAGTGTATTTCTTTTGGGACAGGGAACTATGAACACTGAAGCTTTCTTT
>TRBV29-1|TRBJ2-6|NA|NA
CSVEDPWAGGLSGANVLTF
TGCAGCGTTGAAGATCCTTGGGCAGGGGGACTCTCTGGGGCCAACGTCCTGACTTTC
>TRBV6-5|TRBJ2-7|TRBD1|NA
CASKADRGGWDEQYF
TGTGCCAGCAAAGCGGACAGGGGAGGATGGGACGAGCAGTACTTC
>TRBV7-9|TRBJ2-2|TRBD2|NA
CASSLDGRASSTGELFF
TGTGCCAGCAGCTTGGACGGGAGGGCCTCGAGCACCGGGGAGCTGTTTTTT
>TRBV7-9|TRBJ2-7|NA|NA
CASSLQGNSYEQYF
TGTGCCAGCAGCTTGCAGGGGAACTCCTACGAGCAGTACTTC
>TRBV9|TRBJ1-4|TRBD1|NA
CASSAQGGGEKLFF
TGTGCCAGCAGCGCACAGGGGGGGGGTGAAAAACTGTTTTTT
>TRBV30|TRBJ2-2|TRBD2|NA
CAWRGASGFPTGELFF
TGTGCCTGGAGGGGGGCTAGCGGGTTCCCCACCGGGGAGCTGTTTTTT
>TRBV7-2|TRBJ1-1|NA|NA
CASSQNSVNTEAFF
TGTGCCAGCAGTCAAAATAGCGTGAACACTGAAGCTTTCTTT
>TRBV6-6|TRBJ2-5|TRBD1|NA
CASSQGAQGTQYF
TGTGCCAGCAGCCAGGGGGCGCAGGGGACCCAGTACTTC
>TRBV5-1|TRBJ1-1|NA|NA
CASSFAPGSLAFF
TGCGCCAGCAGCTTCGCGCCAGGGTCCCTAGCTTTCTTT
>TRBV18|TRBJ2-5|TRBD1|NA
CASSRTGQGRRETQYF
TGTGCCAGCTCGCGGACGGGACAGGGCCGTCGAGAGACCCAGTACTTC
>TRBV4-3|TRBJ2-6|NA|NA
CASSQAKGQSPSGANVLTF
TGCGCCAGCAGCCAAGCAAAGGGGCAGTCTCCTTCTGGGGCCAACGTCCTGACTTTC
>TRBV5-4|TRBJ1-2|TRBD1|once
CASSVGTGGNYGYTF
TGTGCCAGCAGCGTCGGGACAGGGGGGAACTATGGCTACACCTTC
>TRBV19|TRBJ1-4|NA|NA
CATLDSLNEKLFF
TGTGCCACGCTAGACAGTCTCAATGAAAAACTGTTTTTT
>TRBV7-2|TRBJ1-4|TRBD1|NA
CASSITGATNEKLFF
TGTGCCAGCAGTATCACAGGGGCAACTAATGAAAAACTGTTTTTT
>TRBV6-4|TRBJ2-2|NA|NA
CASSDSSRGTGELFF
TGTGCCAGCAGTGACTCGAGTCGGGGGACGGGGGAGCTGTTTTTT
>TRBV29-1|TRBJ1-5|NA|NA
CSVGGHSNQPQHF
TGCAGCGTAGGCGGACATAGCAATCAGCCCCAGCATTTT
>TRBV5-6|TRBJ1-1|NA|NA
CASSSSGGPWRTEAFF
TGTGCCAGCAGCTCCAGCGGGGGCCCCTGGCGGACTGAAGCTTTCTTT
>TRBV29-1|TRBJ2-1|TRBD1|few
CSVARTGTGYNEQFF
TGCAGCGTCGCCCGGACAGGGACGGGGTACAATGAGCAGTTCTTC
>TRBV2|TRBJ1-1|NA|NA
CASSDFGGGTEAFF
TGTGCCAGCAGTGATTTTGGGGGCGGCACTGAAGCTTTCTTT
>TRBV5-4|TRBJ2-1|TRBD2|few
CASSPAGFLDNEQFF
TGTGCCAGCAGCCCAGCGGGGTTCCTAGACAATGAGCAGTTCTTC
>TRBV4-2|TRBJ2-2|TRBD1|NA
CASSQVGQGPTGELFF
TGTGCCAGCAGCCAAGTTGGACAGGGCCCCACCGGGGAGCTGTTTTTT
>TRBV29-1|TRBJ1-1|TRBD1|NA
CSVASSGGTEAFF
TGCAGCGTGGCATCTTCAGGGGGCACTGAAGCTTTCTTT
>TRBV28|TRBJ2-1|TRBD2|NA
CASSFGREGFF
TGTGCCAGCAGTTTCGGGCGGGAGGGGTTCTTC
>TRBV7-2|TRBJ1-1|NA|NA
CASSLDGLITEAFF
TGTGCCAGCAGCTTAGATGGCCTCATCACTGAAGCTTTCTTT